The 7 T cell receptor beta chains listed next were all sequenced from one sample in a study of T cell repertoires in ileal Crohn's disease. Profiled with immunoSEQ multiplex PCR; TCRdb holds only in-frame clones, not every one. Here the sample spans 3,500 to 4,500 clones, about 72% being singletons. The sample was ileal tissue. The source is an adult with Crohn's disease.

This clone ranks as large (0.1 to 1%). The chain joins TRBV10-3 to TRBJ2-7; tentative D call: TRBD2 (6 bases). V gave up 8 bases and J gave up 5 bases, with 16 bases separating them. Germline CDR1 and CDR2: ENHRY and SYGVKD. The CDR3 contains 13 residues. CDR3 nucleotide sequence: TGTGCCATCGGGAGGTCCAGGGAGGACGAGCAGTACGTC. Amino acids: CAIGRSREDEQYV.

The chain combines TRBV5-1 with TRBJ1-6; 7 bases align to TRBD1. The trim removed 1 base at V and 7 bases at J, leaving 8 bases unmatched. The CDR3 runs to 16 residues. Looked up from germline, CDR1 is SGHRS and CDR2 is YFSETQ. This CDR3 reads CASSLQTPGQNSPLHF. CDR3 DNA sequence: TGCGCCAGCAGCTTGCAAACTCCGGGACAGAATTCACCCCTCCACTTT.

This clone was observed a handful of times. CDR3 amino acids: CASSPLSSGNTIYF. In nucleotides, the CDR3 is TGTGCCAGCAGCCCCCTGAGTTCGGGAAACACCATATATTTT. The chain couples TRBV7-6 to TRBJ1-3, with D uncertain. V gave up 5 bases and J gave up 4 bases, with 12 bases separating them. CDR3 length: 14 amino acids. The germline CDR1 and CDR2 sequences are SGHVS and FNYEAQ. The variable domain in full, completed from reference TRBV7-6 and TRBJ1-3, reads GAGVSQSPRYKVTKRGQDVALRCDPISGHVSLYWYRQALGQGPEFLTYFNYEAQQDKSGLPNDRFSAERPEGSISTLTIQRTEQRDSAMYRCASSPLSSGNTIYFGEGSWLTVV.

The rearrangement uses TRBV29-1 and TRBJ1-1; no reliable D call. This CDR3 has 14 residues. V lost 6 bases and J 7 bases, leaving 21 bases between the germline ends. Germline V gene sequence: CDR1 SQVTM, CDR2 ANQGSEA. CDR3 coding DNA: TGCAGCGTCGCCATTGGGCCTCCAACAGTTGAAGCTTTCTTT. It encodes CSVAIGPPTVEAFF. The full variable domain, its missing parts supplied by reference TRBV29-1 and TRBJ1-1, is SAVISQKPSRDICQRGTSLTIQCQVDSQVTMMFWYRQQPGQSLTLIATANQGSEATYESGFVIDKFPISRPNLTFSTLTVSNMSPEDSSIYLCSVAIGPPTVEAFFGQGTRLTVV.

CDR3 bases: TGCGCCAGCAGTGTTCCTAGCGGGAGGTGCCCCGGGAGCACAGATACGCAGTATTTT. Its protein is CASSVPSGRCPGSTDTQYF. The chain employs TRBV10-1 and TRBJ2-3, with TRBD2 identical over 11 bases. Germline loops: CDR1 WNHNN, CDR2 SYGVQD (reference sequence). The CDR3 runs 19 residues. V shed 4 bases, J shed 0 bases, and the junction held 12 bases outside the gene matches.

The rearrangement uses TRBV6-4 and TRBJ2-1; 12 bases fit TRBD2. With 5 bases clipped from V and 7 bases from J, the junction kept 15 bases outside the gene matches. Germline V gene data show CDR1 as MRHNA and CDR2 as SNTAGT. The CDR3 has 18 amino acids. The CDR3 DNA reads TGTGCCAGCAGTCCTAGCGGGAGGGCTGTAGGTGTAGAGAATGAGCAGTTCTTC. Its translation is CASSPSGRAVGVENEQFF.

The CDR3 coding sequence is TGTGCCAGCAGCCCTTTCAGGGGATACTATGGCTACACCTTC. It translates to CASSPFRGYYGYTF. The chain combines TRBV27 with TRBJ1-2; a possible D gene is TRBD1 (6 bases). This CDR3 comprises 14 residues. The V end was cut by 6 bases, the J end by 3 bases, with 14 bases between. Germline loops: CDR1 MNHEY, CDR2 SMNVEV (reference sequence).